Presented here are 23 T cell receptor beta chains from one specimen sequenced in a study of immune characterization of retroperitoneal liposarcoma. MiXCR, run by TCRdb on the PCR reads, gives a single entry per CDR3 protein. The sample includes some 11,000 distinct CDR3 sequences, 27% of them seen just once. Sample: tumor tissue. The receptors stem from a male donor with retroperitoneal liposarcoma.

This clonotype was detected only a few times. The genes are TRBV11-2 and TRBJ2-1; TRBD1 agrees at 8 bases. Germline trimming cut 2 bases from V and 13 bases from J; bases unmatched to any gene: 16. The CDR3 is made up of 16 amino acids. Germline V CDR1 and CDR2: SGHAT, FQNNGV. This CDR3 reads CASSLRTGLGENIQFF. For the CDR3, the DNA is TGTGCCAGCAGCTTAAGGACAGGGCTGGGCGAAAACATTCAGTTCTTC.

The chain carries TRBV7-6 and TRBJ2-1; D may be TRBD1 (6 bases). The end of the DNA fits TRBJ2-7 better, so the J call may be wrong. CDR3 length: 17 amino acids. Germline V gene lookup returns CDR1 SGHVS and CDR2 FNYEAQ. CDR3 residues: CASSLVSAGASYNEQYF. As DNA, the CDR3 is TGTGCCAGCAGCTTAGTGTCGGCAGGGGCCTCCTACAATGAGCAGTACTTC.

In this sample, this clonotype turned up a few times. This chain connects TRBV6-1 to TRBJ2-3; 8 bases align to TRBD2. Germline assignment: CDR1 MNHNS and CDR2 SASEGT. The CDR3 consists of 15 residues. J gave up 4 bases and V 7 bases, and 10 bases lay outside the gene matches. Written as DNA, the CDR3 is TGTGCCAGCAACGTCGGGAGGGCGGTCGCAGATACGCAGTATTTT. This codes for CASNVGRAVADTQYF.

This clonotype showed up just a few times. This chain uses TRBV10-3 with TRBJ1-3, with D tentatively TRBD1 (5 bases). The V end was cut by 7 bases, the J end by 4 bases, with 14 bases between. CDR1 ENHRY and CDR2 SYGVKD come from the germline V gene. CDR3 length: 14 amino acids. In nucleotides, the CDR3 is TGTGCCATCAAGGGGACTAAAGTCGGAAACACCATATATTTT. This translates into CAIKGTKVGNTIYF.

This clonotype was seen only a few times. The rearrangement links TRBV27 to TRBJ2-1, with a tentative D call TRBD1 (6 bases). Gene TRBJ2-5 matches the end of the DNA better, so the J call may be wrong. CDR3 length: 14 residues. Germline V gene data show CDR1 as MNHEY and CDR2 as SMNVEV (reference sequence). This CDR3 reads CASSPRGQRETQYF. Here the CDR3 DNA reads TGTGCCAGCAGTCCCCGAGGACAGCGGGAGACCCAGTACTTC.

Of note for this clonotype: A much larger clone differs by one base, so this may be a read error. The V call is TRBV6-6, the J call TRBJ1-2, with D hard to call. Germline CDR1 reads MNHNY; CDR2 reads SVGAGI (reference sequence). This CDR3 spans 12 amino acids. The CDR3 DNA is TGTGTCACGAGGGCGGTGAACTATGGCTACACCTTC. It encodes CVTRAVNYGYTF.

The chain combines TRBV27 with TRBJ2-3, with D possibly TRBD2 on 5 matching bases. The V gene's germline CDR1 is MNHEY and CDR2 SMNVEV (reference sequence). V lost 3 bases and J lost 4, with 14 bases in between. This CDR3 is built from 15 residues. For the CDR3, the DNA is TGTGCCAGCAGTTTGTTCAGCGGAGAACCAGATACGCAGTATTTT. It specifies CASSLFSGEPDTQYF.

The V and J genes are TRBV4-1 and TRBJ2-7, with 7 nucleotides matching TRBD2. CDR3 size: 15 residues. CDR1 MGHRA and CDR2 YSYEKL come from the germline V gene. The ends lost 4 bases at V and 8 bases at J; junction bases unmatched: 14. The CDR3 DNA follows: TGCGCCAGCAGCCCCATCAGGGAGGGGCCGGTGAAGCAGTACTTC. Its translation: CASSPIREGPVKQYF.

The V gene is TRBV6-5, the J gene TRBJ1-3, with a tentative D call TRBD1 (6 bases). The CDR3 has 15 residues. V dropped 2 bases and J dropped 2 bases, with 10 bases sitting between them. Germline V gives CDR1 MNHEY, CDR2 SVGAGI. The CDR3 sequence is CASSYKGVAGNTIYF. The DNA for the CDR3 is TGTGCCAGCAGTTACAAGGGGGTCGCTGGAAACACCATATATTTT.

Points on this clonotype: This could be a read error, since a much larger clone is one nucleotide away. V usage is TRBV7-2 and J usage is TRBJ2-4; D not resolved. The J call is uncertain, as TRBJ2-7 better fits the DNA end. The CDR3 has 14 residues. CDR1 is SGHTA, CDR2 FQGNSA, per germline. DNA for the CDR3: TGTGCCAACACCCCGACCCGGACGGAGTACGAGCAGTACTTC. It codes for CANTPTRTEYEQYF.

The chain joins TRBV12-3 or TRBV12-4 to TRBJ1-5, with 7 positions matching TRBD1. The V segment lost 2 bases and the J segment 0 bases; nucleotides outside the gene matches: 1. The CDR3 covers 15 residues. CDR3 nucleotide sequence: TGTGCCAGCAGTTTAACAGGGGATAGCAATCAGCCCCAGCATTTT. This translates into CASSLTGDSNQPQHF.

By its share, this clonotype is medium-sized (0.01 to 0.1%). The chain carries TRBV7-3 and TRBJ2-1; perhaps TRBD1 as D (5 bases). The J call is doubtful: the DNA matches TRBJ2-7 better. The CDR3 spans 15 residues. Germline V gene sequence: CDR1 SGHTA, CDR2 FQGTGA. DNA for the CDR3: TGTGCCAGCAGCTTAGACAATGGGGCCTACAATGAGCAGTACTTC. Amino acid sequence: CASSLDNGAYNEQYF.

This clonotype was seen only a few times. This chain uses TRBV11-2 with TRBJ2-7, with TRBD2 matching over 10 bases. The J segment lost 2 bases and the V segment lost 1 base, leaving 2 bases of the junction unmatched. In germline, CDR1 is SGHAT, CDR2 FQNNGV. CDR3 length: 15 residues. The CDR3 DNA sequence: TGTGCCAGCAGCTTAGGGACTAGCGGAACCTACGAGCAGTACTTC. Translating it yields CASSLGTSGTYEQYF.

The J gene is TRBJ1-1, the V gene TRBV6-8; no definite D call. Looked up from germline, CDR1 is MNHGY and CDR2 is SAAAGT. The ends were cut back, 2 bases at V and 4 bases at J, with 8 bases in the middle. The CDR3 extends over 13 amino acids. The CDR3 here is CASSYGQATEAFF. The CDR3 DNA sequence: TGTGCCAGCAGTTACGGTCAGGCCACTGAAGCTTTCTTT.

The rearrangement links TRBV6-1 to TRBJ2-3; 12 bases align to TRBD2. Germline V gives CDR1 MNHNS, CDR2 SASEGT. The CDR3 has 13 amino acids. With 6 bases clipped from V and 10 bases from J, the junction kept 5 bases outside the gene matches. The CDR3: CASSPGLAGAQYF. CDR3 in DNA: TGTGCCAGCAGCCCGGGACTAGCGGGTGCGCAGTATTTT.

Ten or more counts support this clonotype. The chain has TRBV27 and TRBJ2-1; possible D gene TRBD1, 5 bases. This CDR3 is 13 amino acids long. CDR1 is MNHEY and CDR2 is SMNVEV in the germline V gene (reference sequence). Between the trimmed V and J ends, which lost 6 bases and 4 bases, there was a span of 10 bases. The CDR3, as DNA: TGTGCCAGCAGACCTGACAGTTACAATGAGCAGTTCTTC. Translation: CASRPDSYNEQFF.

This clonotype was detected ten times or more. The CDR3 coding sequence is TGTGCCTGGACTAGCGGGAGATTAGGGTTCTTC. This encodes CAWTSGRLGFF. The chain combines TRBV6-1 with TRBJ2-1; 13 bases align to TRBD2. Unmatched junction bases numbered 7, after V lost 11 bases and J lost 15 bases. This CDR3 contains 11 residues. Germline CDR1 is MNHNS and CDR2 is SASEGT.

The chain recombines TRBV7-6 with TRBJ2-1; D tentatively fits TRBD1 or TRBD2 (5 bases each). From germline, CDR1 is SGHVS and CDR2 FNYEAQ. Trimming shortened V by 1 base and J by 4 bases, and 8 bases separated the two germline ends. The CDR3 length is 14 residues. Written as DNA, the CDR3 is TGTGCCAGCAGCTTAGGGGACGGATACAATGAGCAGTTCTTC. Translation: CASSLGDGYNEQFF.

This clonotype was counted between two and nine times. V is TRBV4-1 and J is TRBJ2-1; TRBD2 aligns across 7 bases. The end of the DNA aligns better with TRBJ2-7, so the J call may be wrong. There are 15 residues in the CDR3. Germline V CDR1 and CDR2: MGHRA, YSYEKL. The chain's CDR3 is CASSQAGGTYNEQYF. The CDR3 DNA reads TGCGCCAGCAGCCAAGCGGGGGGAACTTACAATGAGCAGTACTTC.

The chain joins TRBV12-3 or TRBV12-4 to TRBJ2-1; D is unresolved. The CDR3 extends over 15 amino acids. Trimming cost V 7 bases and J 5 bases, with 18 bases left between them. The CDR3 DNA sequence: TGTGCCAGCACATTCTCGATGATACACCACAATGAGCAGTTCTTC. Translating it yields CASTFSMIHHNEQFF.

This clonotype is medium-sized within its sample. This chain connects TRBV6-1 to TRBJ2-3; D is unresolved. With 6 bases removed from V and 0 bases from J, the gap between germline ends came to 16 bases. This CDR3 has 16 amino acids. In germline, CDR1 is MNHNS, CDR2 SASEGT. The DNA of the CDR3 is TGTGCCAGCAGGAAGATAGTTAGAGCCAGCACAGATACGCAGTATTTT. Translating it yields CASRKIVRASTDTQYF.

This clonotype was picked up many times. This chain connects TRBV6-4 to TRBJ2-1; D not resolved. Germline loops: CDR1 MRHNA, CDR2 SNTAGT. The V and J ends lost 8 bases and 4 bases respectively, with 12 bases between them. The CDR3 consists of 13 residues. Here the CDR3 DNA reads TGTGCCAGCGCGGCAGCAGGTTACAATGAGCAGTTCTTC. Its protein is CASAAAGYNEQFF.

This clonotype appeared many times. This chain joins TRBV12-3 or TRBV12-4 and TRBJ2-1; D unresolved. This CDR3 is 11 amino acids long. V was shortened by 2 bases and J by 10 bases, with 6 bases between the two germline ends. DNA of the CDR3: TGTGCCAGCAGTTTACCCGGGGAGCAGTTCTTC. Its protein is CASSLPGEQFF.